This TCR beta chain was sequenced in a study of CD8 T cells in Susac syndrome. An input of about 0.45 to 1 ug of RNA was subjected to reverse transcription using random hexamers. TCRdb re-derived calls from the immunoSEQ multiplex PCR reads in MiXCR, one entry per CDR3 protein. The sample has some 130,000 distinct CDR3 sequences, around 90% seen once. This receptor was obtained from a human donor with multiple sclerosis. What was sequenced was CD8+ T cells from PBMCs.

CDR3 loop: CATSDGLANEQFF. CDR3 nucleotide sequence: TGTGCCACCAGTGATGGACTAGCTAATGAGCAGTTCTTC. The chain joins TRBV24-1 to TRBJ2-1, with 8 positions matching TRBD2. In germline, CDR1 is KGHDR, CDR2 SFDVKD. CDR3 length: 13 residues. With 3 bases clipped from V and 7 bases from J, the junction kept 1 base outside the gene matches.